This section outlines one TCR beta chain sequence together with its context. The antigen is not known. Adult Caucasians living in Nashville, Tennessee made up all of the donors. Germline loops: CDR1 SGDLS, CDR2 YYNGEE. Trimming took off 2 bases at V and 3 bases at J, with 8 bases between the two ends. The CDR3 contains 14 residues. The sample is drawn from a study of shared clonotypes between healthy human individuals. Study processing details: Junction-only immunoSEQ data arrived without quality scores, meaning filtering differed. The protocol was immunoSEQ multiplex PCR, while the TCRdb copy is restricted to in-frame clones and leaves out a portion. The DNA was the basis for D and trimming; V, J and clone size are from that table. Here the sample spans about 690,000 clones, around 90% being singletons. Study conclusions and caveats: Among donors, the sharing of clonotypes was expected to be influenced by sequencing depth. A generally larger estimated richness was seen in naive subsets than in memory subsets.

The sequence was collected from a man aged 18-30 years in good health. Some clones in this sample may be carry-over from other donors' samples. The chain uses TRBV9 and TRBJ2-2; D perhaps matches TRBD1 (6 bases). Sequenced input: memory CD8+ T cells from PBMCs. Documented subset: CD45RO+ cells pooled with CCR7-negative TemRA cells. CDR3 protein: CASSVTGYTGELFF. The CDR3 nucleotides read TGTGCCAGCAGCGTGACAGGTTACACCGGGGAGCTGTTTTTT.